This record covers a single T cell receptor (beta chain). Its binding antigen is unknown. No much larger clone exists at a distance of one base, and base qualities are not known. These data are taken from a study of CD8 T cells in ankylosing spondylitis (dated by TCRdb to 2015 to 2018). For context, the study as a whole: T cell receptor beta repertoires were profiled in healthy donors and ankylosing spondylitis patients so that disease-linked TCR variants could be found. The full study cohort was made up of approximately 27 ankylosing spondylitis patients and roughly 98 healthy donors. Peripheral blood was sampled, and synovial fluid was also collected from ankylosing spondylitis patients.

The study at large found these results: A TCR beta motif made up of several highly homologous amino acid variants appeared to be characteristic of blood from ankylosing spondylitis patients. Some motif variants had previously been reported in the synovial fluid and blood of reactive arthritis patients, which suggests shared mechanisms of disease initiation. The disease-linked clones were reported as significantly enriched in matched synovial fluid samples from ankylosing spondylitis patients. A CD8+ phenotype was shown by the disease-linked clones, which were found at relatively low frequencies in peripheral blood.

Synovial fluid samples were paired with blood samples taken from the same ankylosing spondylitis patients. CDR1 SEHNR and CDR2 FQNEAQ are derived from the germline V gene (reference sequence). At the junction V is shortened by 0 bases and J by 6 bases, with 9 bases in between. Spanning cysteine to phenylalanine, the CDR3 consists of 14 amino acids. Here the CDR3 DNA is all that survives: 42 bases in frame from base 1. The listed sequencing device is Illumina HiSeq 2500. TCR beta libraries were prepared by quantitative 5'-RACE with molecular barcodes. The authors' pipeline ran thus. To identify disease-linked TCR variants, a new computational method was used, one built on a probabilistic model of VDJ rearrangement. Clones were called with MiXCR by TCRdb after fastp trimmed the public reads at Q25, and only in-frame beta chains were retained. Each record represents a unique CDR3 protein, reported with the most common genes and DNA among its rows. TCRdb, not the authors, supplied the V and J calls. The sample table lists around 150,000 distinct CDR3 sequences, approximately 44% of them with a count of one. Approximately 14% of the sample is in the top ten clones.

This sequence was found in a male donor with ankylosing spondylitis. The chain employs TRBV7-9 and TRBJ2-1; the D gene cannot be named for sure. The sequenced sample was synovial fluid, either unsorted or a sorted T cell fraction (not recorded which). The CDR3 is CASSLAAWSNEQFF. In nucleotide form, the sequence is TGTGCCAGCAGCTTAGCTGCCTGGAGCAATGAGCAGTTCTTC.